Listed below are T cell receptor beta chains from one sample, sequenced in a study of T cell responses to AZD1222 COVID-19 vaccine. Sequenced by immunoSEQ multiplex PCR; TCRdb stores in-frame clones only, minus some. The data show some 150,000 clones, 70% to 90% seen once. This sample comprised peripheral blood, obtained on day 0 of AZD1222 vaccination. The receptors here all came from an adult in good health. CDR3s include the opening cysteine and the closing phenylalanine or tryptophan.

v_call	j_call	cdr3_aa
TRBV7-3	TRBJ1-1	CASSLGGFGTEAFF
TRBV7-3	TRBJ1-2	CASSSGQGYGYTF
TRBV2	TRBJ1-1	CASSEPRGGVSTEAFF
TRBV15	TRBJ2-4	CATSRAGGIAKNIQYF
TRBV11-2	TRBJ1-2	CASSSPQGIQAHYTF
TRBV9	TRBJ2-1	CASSKDQRGPYNEQFF
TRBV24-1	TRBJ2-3	CATSDPTRDTQYF
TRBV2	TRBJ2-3	CASSEEGYETDTQYF
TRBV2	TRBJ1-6	CASRPDSGYNSPLHF
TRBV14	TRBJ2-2	CASSPQSTGELFF
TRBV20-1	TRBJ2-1	CSAWGSLEQFF
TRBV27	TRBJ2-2	CASSLFPSGSFSGELFF
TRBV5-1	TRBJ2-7	CASSRGQAYSYEQYF
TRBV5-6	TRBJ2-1	CASSSPSGQYDNEQFF
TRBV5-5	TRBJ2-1	CASSLLGGYNEQFF
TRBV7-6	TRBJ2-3	CASSSTSGRADTQYF
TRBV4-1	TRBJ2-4	CASSHLGQEKAKNIQYF
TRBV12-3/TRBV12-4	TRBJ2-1	CASSLSQIRQFF
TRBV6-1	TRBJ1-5	CASSGGTGESNQPQHF
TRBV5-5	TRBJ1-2	CASSWGGYGYTF
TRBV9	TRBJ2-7	CASTEGDSDMYEQYF
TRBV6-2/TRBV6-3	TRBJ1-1	CASSYGRLGQGLF
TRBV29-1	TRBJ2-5	CSVEVTGPETQYF
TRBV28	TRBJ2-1	CASSSNYYSYNEQFF
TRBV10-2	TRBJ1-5	CASSGWAEQPQHF
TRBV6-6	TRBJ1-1	CASSFQTGAGTEAFF
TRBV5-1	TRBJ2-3	CASSLAGLGTDTQYF
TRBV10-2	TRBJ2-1	CATTAPSGGFNNEQFF
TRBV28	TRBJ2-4	CASSQHNGNKNIQYF
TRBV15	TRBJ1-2	CATSREQGAYGYTF
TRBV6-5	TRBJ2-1	CASPRTYNEQFF
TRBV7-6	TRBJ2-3	CASSIRTGKGATDTQYF
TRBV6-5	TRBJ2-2	CASNSLTVNTGELFF
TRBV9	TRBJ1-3	CASSVDPGTGNTIYF
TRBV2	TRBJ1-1	CASIRGWRTEAFF
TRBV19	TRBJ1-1	CASSDPGQGDTEAFF
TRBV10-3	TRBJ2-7	CAIRLGTSSSYEQYF
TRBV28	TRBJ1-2	CASGGAWGGLDGYTF
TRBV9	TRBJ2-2	CASSGKAGVYTGELFF
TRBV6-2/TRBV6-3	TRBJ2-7	CASSPLPPGSYEQYF